A single T cell receptor (beta chain) is shown here with its context. The V segment lost 1 base and the J segment 5 bases; nucleotides outside the gene matches: 6. Germline V gene sequence: CDR1 SGHDT, CDR2 YYEEEE. The CDR3 consists of 14 residues. As processed by the authors: Estimated nucleated cell counts came from reference gene primer amplification. Only in-frame clones appear in the TCRdb table, and some are missing; sequencing was by immunoSEQ multiplex PCR. From that table come the V and J calls and clone size; the DNA was used to work out D and trimming. The data show more than 45,000 clones, roughly 84% seen once. This sample was included in a study of blood T cell repertoires in COVID-19. Study details: The United States, Italy and Spain were the sources of the acute and convalescent COVID-19 samples.

This chain uses TRBV5-6 with TRBJ2-7; 7 nucleotides align to TRBD1. Sequencing was performed on peripheral blood. The sequence was collected from a man aged 35 to 55 with active COVID-19. In DNA form, the CDR3 reads TGTGCCAGCAGCTTGAGGGGGCCCACCCACGAGCAGTACTTC. Translating gives CASSLRGPTHEQYF.